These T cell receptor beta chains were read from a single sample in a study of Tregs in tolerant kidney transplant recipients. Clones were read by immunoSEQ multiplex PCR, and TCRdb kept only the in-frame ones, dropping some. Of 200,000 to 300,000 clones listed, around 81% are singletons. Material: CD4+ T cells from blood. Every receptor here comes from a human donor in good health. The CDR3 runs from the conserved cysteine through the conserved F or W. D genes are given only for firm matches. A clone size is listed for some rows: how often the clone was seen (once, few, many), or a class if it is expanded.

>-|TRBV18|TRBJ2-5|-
CASSPGGDETQYF
TGTGCCAGCTCACCAGGGGGCGATGAGACCCAGTACTTC
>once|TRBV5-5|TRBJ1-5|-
CASSLAGADPPPQHF
TGTGCCAGCAGCTTGGCCGGGGCAGATCCTCCTCCCCAGCATTTT
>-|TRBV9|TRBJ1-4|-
CASSAPQGRNEKLFF
TGTGCCAGCAGCGCTCCTCAGGGCCGTAATGAAAAACTGTTTTTT
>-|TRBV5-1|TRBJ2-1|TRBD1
CASSFQGAEEEQFF
TGCGCCAGCAGCTTCCAGGGGGCGGAGGAGGAGCAGTTCTTC
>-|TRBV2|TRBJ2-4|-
CASRDFSGTQYF
TGTGCCAGCAGGGACTTCTCCGGGACACAGTACTTC
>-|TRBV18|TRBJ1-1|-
CASSASIDRTNTEAFF
TGTGCCAGCTCAGCCTCTATCGACAGGACAAACACTGAAGCTTTCTTT
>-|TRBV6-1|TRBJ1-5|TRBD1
CASSPSGQTIQPQHF
TGTGCCAGCAGTCCCTCGGGACAGACGATTCAGCCCCAGCATTTT
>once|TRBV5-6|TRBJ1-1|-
CASSWGGEAGTEAFF
TGTGCCAGCAGCTGGGGGGGAGAGGCGGGCACTGAAGCTTTCTTT
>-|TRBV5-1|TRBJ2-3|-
CASSLEPTDTQYF
TGCGCCAGCAGCTTGGAACCCACAGATACGCAGTATTTT
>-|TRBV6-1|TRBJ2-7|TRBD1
CASRNRGQSYEQYF
TGTGCCAGCAGGAACAGGGGGCAATCCTACGAGCAGTACTTC
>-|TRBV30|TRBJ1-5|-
CAWSVRGNQPQHF
TGTGCCTGGAGTGTACGAGGGAATCAGCCCCAGCATTTT
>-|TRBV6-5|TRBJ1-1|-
CASSYSGARGTEAFF
TGTGCCAGCAGTTACTCGGGGGCCCGTGGCACTGAAGCTTTCTTT
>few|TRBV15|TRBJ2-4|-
CATSRAGQGGLSKNIQYF
TGTGCCACCAGCAGAGCGGGGCAGGGGGGTTTATCCAAAAACATTCAGTACTTC
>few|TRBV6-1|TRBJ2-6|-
CASKAVSGANVLTF
TGTGCCAGCAAGGCAGTCTCTGGGGCCAACGTCCTGACTTTC
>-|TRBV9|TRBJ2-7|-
CASSKAIVGEQYF
TGTGCCAGCAGCAAAGCGATTGTAGGCGAGCAGTACTTC
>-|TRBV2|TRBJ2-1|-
CASSEGRASASLRFF
TGTGCCAGCAGTGAAGGGAGAGCTAGCGCCTCCCTTAGGTTCTTC
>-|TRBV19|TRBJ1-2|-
CASSMRVNYGYTF
TGTGCCAGTAGTATGCGGGTTAACTATGGCTACACCTTC
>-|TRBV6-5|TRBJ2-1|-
CASRTNNEQFF
TGTGCCAGCAGAACTAACAATGAGCAGTTCTTC
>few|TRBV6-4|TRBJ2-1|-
CASSDSRDSGEQFF
TGTGCCAGCAGTGACTCCAGGGACTCCGGTGAGCAGTTCTTC
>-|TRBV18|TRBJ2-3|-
CASSPPTDTQYF
TGTGCCAGCTCACCACCAACAGATACGCAGTATTTT
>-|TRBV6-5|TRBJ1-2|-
CASSYGSGIYGYTF
TGTGCCAGCAGTTACGGGTCAGGGATATATGGCTACACCTTC
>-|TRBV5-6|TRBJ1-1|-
CASRQGWGTEAFF
TGTGCCAGCAGACAGGGTTGGGGCACTGAAGCTTTCTTT
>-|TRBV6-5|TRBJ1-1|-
CASSYMRRDTEAFF
TGTGCCAGCAGTTACATGAGACGGGACACTGAAGCTTTCTTT
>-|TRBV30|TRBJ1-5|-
CAWSATLGGQHF
TGTGCCTGGAGTGCCACCCTGGGGGGGCAGCATTTT
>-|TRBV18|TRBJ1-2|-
CASSPPSQHYGYTF
TGTGCCAGCTCACCACCTAGTCAGCACTATGGCTACACCTTC
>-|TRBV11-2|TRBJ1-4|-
CASSPRGRGEEKLFF
TGTGCCAGCAGCCCCCGGGGGAGGGGAGAGGAAAAACTGTTTTTT
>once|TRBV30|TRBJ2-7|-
CAWSGAQGWPYEQYF
TGTGCCTGGAGTGGAGCCCAGGGTTGGCCCTACGAGCAGTACTTC